One sample yielded the 27 T cell receptor beta chains listed below, sequenced in a study of identical twins. TCRdb re-called the 5' RACE reads through MiXCR, storing one row per CDR3 protein. The data show approximately 490,000 distinct CDR3 sequences, around 22% seen once. This same sample was also taken into another study, of yellow fever vaccine responses in identical twins.

Sequencing input: CD4+ T cells sorted from blood. The source is a woman aged 18-30 years in good health.

This clonotype was picked up a small number of times. The V gene is TRBV20-1, the J gene TRBJ2-1; possibly TRBD2 for D (6 bases). Trimming pared 4 bases from V and 7 bases from J, leaving 20 bases between. The CDR3 is 15 amino acids. Germline lookup yields CDR1 DFQATT and CDR2 SNEGSKA (reference sequence). The CDR3 bases are TGCAGTGCTAAAGCCCCTGGAGGGCCCGGGAATGAGCAGTTCTTC. It codes for CSAKAPGGPGNEQFF.

This clonotype was seen a few times. The chain uses TRBV12-3 or TRBV12-4 and TRBJ1-3; a weak D match, TRBD1 (6 bases). The CDR3 is 16 residues long. V shed 1 base and J shed 0 bases, with 10 bases lying between them. In nucleotides, the CDR3 is TGTGCCAGCAGTTTAGGGAGCAGGGGCTCTGGAAACACCATATATTTT. Translated: CASSLGSRGSGNTIYF.

J is TRBJ1-3 and V is TRBV2; TRBD1 is a possible D gene (6 bases). CDR1 is SNHLY and CDR2 is FYNNEI in the germline V gene. With 4 bases removed from V and 3 bases from J, the gap between germline ends came to 16 bases. The CDR3 consists of 16 residues. CDR3 in amino acids: CASSGGTGYRGNTIYF. CDR3 DNA sequence: TGTGCCAGCAGTGGGGGAACAGGGTATCGTGGAAACACCATATATTTT.

The rearrangement joins TRBV7-9 to TRBJ2-1; 15 nucleotides align to TRBD2. Germline V gene lookup returns CDR1 SEHNR and CDR2 FQNEAQ (reference sequence). This CDR3 is built from 16 residues. The J segment lost 7 bases and the V segment lost 3 bases, leaving 4 bases of the junction unmatched. The CDR3 region has the DNA TGTGCCAGCAGCTTTCCGGGACTAGCGGGAGGTAATGAGCAGTTCTTC. Its protein product is CASSFPGLAGGNEQFF.

As DNA, the CDR3 is TGCAGCGTTGGGGGACTTCAAACGGGAGAGCAGTTCTTC. Translated, it gives CSVGGLQTGEQFF. The rearrangement links TRBV29-1 to TRBJ2-1, with D possibly TRBD2 on 6 matching bases. This CDR3 spans 13 amino acids. Germline V gene data show CDR1 as SQVTM and CDR2 as ANQGSEA. The V gene lost 4 bases and the J gene lost 10 bases, with 17 bases spanning the gap.

The V gene is TRBV10-3, the J gene TRBJ1-1; maybe TRBD1 (5 bases). The V gene's germline CDR1 is ENHRY and CDR2 SYGVKD. CDR3 size: 14 residues. Trimming left V 6 bases short and J 2 bases short, with 13 bases between. In DNA, the CDR3 is TGTGCCATCAGAGCAGACAGAATCAACACTGAAGCTTTCTTT. Protein sequence: CAIRADRINTEAFF.

The chain couples TRBV12-3 or TRBV12-4 to TRBJ2-1; 11 bases line up with TRBD1. Trimming cost V 5 bases and J 5 bases; bases outside gene matches: 8. The CDR3 contains 16 residues. CDR3 protein: CASSPRGTGGDNEQFF. The CDR3 nucleotides read TGTGCCAGCAGTCCCCGAGGGACAGGGGGGGACAATGAGCAGTTCTTC.

The rearrangement joins TRBV5-5 to TRBJ2-5; D may be TRBD1 (5 bases). Trimming left V 2 bases short and J 4 bases short, with 21 bases between. The CDR3 has 17 residues. Per germline, CDR1 SGHKS and CDR2 YYEKEE (reference sequence). DNA of the CDR3: TGTGCCAGCAGCTTCTCCGAAATAGCAGGGTTCCGAGAGACCCAGTACTTC. Translation gives CASSFSEIAGFRETQYF.

The chain links TRBV28 to TRBJ2-1; perhaps TRBD2 as D (6 bases). Trimming took off 8 bases at V and 7 bases at J, with 24 bases between the two ends. CDR1 is MDHEN and CDR2 is SYDVKM in the germline V gene. The CDR3 consists of 16 residues. CDR3 nucleotide sequence: TGTGCCAGCCTATCTCCGGAGGGTCCGACCACGAATGAGCAGTTCTTC. Protein: CASLSPEGPTTNEQFF.

The V and J genes are TRBV7-3 and TRBJ1-4; D gene uncertain. Trimming shortened V by 1 base and J by 3 bases, and 12 bases separated the two germline ends. The germline CDR1 and CDR2 sequences are SGHTA and FQGTGA. This CDR3 contains 16 residues. CDR3 in DNA: TGTGCCAGCAGCTTAAATTTAGAGGCCCCTAATGAAAAACTGTTTTTT. This sequence encodes CASSLNLEAPNEKLFF.

This clonotype was found a few times. The chain links TRBV12-3 or TRBV12-4 to TRBJ2-7, with 12 bases identical to TRBD2. Losses at the gene ends were 6 bases for V and 4 bases for J; bases not matched to a gene: 13. This CDR3 spans 17 amino acids. For the CDR3, the DNA is TGTGCCAGCAGCGGGACTAGCGGGCCCCGTGTGTTATACGAGCAGTACTTC. Its protein is CASSGTSGPRVLYEQYF.

There are a few counts of this clonotype. The genes are TRBV10-2 and TRBJ2-6; D not certain. V lost 7 bases, J lost 0 bases, and 10 bases lay in between. CDR3 length: 15 residues. Germline V gene lookup returns CDR1 WSHSY and CDR2 SAAADI. The CDR3 region is CASTFTFSGANVLTF. The CDR3 DNA reads TGCGCCAGCACCTTTACCTTCTCTGGGGCCAACGTCCTGACTTTC.

This clonotype was observed at least ten times. The chain recombines TRBV12-3 or TRBV12-4 with TRBJ1-2; 11 bases are shared with TRBD1. The CDR3 spans 15 residues. The J segment lost 4 bases and the V segment lost 8 bases, leaving 9 bases of the junction unmatched. The CDR3 reads CASVKSGTGGYGYTF. CDR3 bases: TGTGCCAGCGTAAAGAGTGGGACAGGGGGCTATGGCTACACCTTC.

Written as DNA, the CDR3 is TGCAGTGCTCTAATAAAAAGCGGCGGGAGGGCCCCCACAGATACGCAGTATTTT. This sequence encodes CSALIKSGGRAPTDTQYF. The chain links TRBV20-1 to TRBJ2-3, with 9 bases identical to TRBD2. The CDR3 has 18 residues. CDR1 is DFQATT, CDR2 SNEGSKA, per germline (reference sequence). V trimming: 5 bases; J trimming: 2 bases; junction bases outside the gene matches: 17.

The chain joins TRBV20-1 to TRBJ1-2; no definite D call. V gave up 4 bases and J gave up 2 bases, with 11 bases separating them. Germline CDR1 reads DFQATT; CDR2 reads SNEGSKA (reference sequence). CDR3 size: 13 residues. CDR3 DNA sequence: TGCAGTGCTATAGCCCGGACCAACTATGGCTACACCTTC. Translated: CSAIARTNYGYTF.

This rearrangement joins TRBV12-3 or TRBV12-4 to TRBJ2-2; tentative D call: TRBD2 (6 bases). The CDR3 has 13 amino acids. V lost 7 bases and J 3 bases, leaving 9 bases between the germline ends. The CDR3 DNA reads TGTGCCAGCAAGGGACTCCACACCGGGGAGCTGTTTTTT. This encodes CASKGLHTGELFF.

The rearrangement joins TRBV14 to TRBJ1-1; D gene ambiguous. V lost 5 bases and J 0 bases, leaving 7 bases between the germline ends. This CDR3 comprises 13 residues. CDR1 is SGHDN, CDR2 FVKESK, per germline. The CDR3 region has the DNA TGTGCCAGCAGCAACTACATGAACACTGAAGCTTTCTTT. It translates to CASSNYMNTEAFF.

The chain links TRBV4-2 to TRBJ2-1, with TRBD2 identical over 11 bases. Germline-derived CDR1 and CDR2 are LGHNA and YNFKEQ. There are 16 residues in the CDR3. J gave up 7 bases and V 3 bases, and 8 bases lay outside the gene matches. The chain's CDR3 is CASSHNSGRVGNEQFF. CDR3 in DNA: TGTGCCAGCAGCCATAATAGCGGGAGGGTAGGGAATGAGCAGTTCTTC.

V gene TRBV5-5 combines with J gene TRBJ2-3; 10 bases fit TRBD2. The length of the CDR3 is 17 residues. Germline loops: CDR1 SGHKS, CDR2 YYEKEE (reference sequence). Trimming at V came to 3 bases and at J to 2 bases, leaving 9 bases not matched to a gene. The DNA for the CDR3 is TGTGCCAGCAGCTGGGCCGGGACTAGCGAGACCACAGATACGCAGTATTTT. Encoded protein: CASSWAGTSETTDTQYF.

In its sample, this clonotype was seen a few times. This chain uses TRBV29-1 with TRBJ1-1, with 7 bases matching TRBD1. V was pared by 4 bases and J by 6 bases, with 5 bases of the junction left unmatched. This CDR3 comprises 12 residues. Germline V gene data show CDR1 as SQVTM and CDR2 as ANQGSEA. CDR3: CSVVKGAPEAFF. CDR3 in DNA: TGCAGCGTTGTCAAGGGGGCCCCTGAAGCTTTCTTT.

V is TRBV20-1 and J is TRBJ2-1, with a weak D call TRBD2 (5 bases). Germline V gene data show CDR1 as DFQATT and CDR2 as SNEGSKA (reference sequence). With 1 base removed from V and 3 bases from J, the gap between germline ends came to 10 bases. The length of the CDR3 is 14 residues. CDR3 nucleotide sequence: TGCAGTGCTAGAGTAGCGTGGGGCTACAATGAGCAGTTCTTC. Protein sequence: CSARVAWGYNEQFF.

The chain couples TRBV5-5 to TRBJ2-1; TRBD2 matches 14 bases. From germline, CDR1 is SGHKS and CDR2 YYEKEE (reference sequence). V trimming: 1 base; J trimming: 1 base; junction bases outside the gene matches: 4. The length of the CDR3 is 18 residues. The CDR3 loop reads CASSLRLAGGVSYNEQFF. CDR3 sequence (DNA): TGTGCCAGCAGCTTGAGACTAGCGGGAGGGGTATCCTACAATGAGCAGTTCTTC.

There are a few counts of this clonotype. The rearrangement links TRBV6-1 to TRBJ2-6; TRBD1 is a possible D gene (5 bases). Germline V lookup: CDR1 MNHNS, CDR2 SASEGT. With 6 bases removed from V and 0 bases from J, the gap between germline ends came to 15 bases. The CDR3 is made up of 17 amino acids. CDR3 sequence: CASSSMAGHSGANVLTF. The CDR3 DNA follows: TGTGCCAGCAGCTCAATGGCAGGGCACTCTGGGGCCAACGTCCTGACTTTC.

The rearrangement uses TRBV20-1 and TRBJ2-7; 8 nucleotides agree with TRBD1. J gave up 5 bases and V 3 bases, and 9 bases lay outside the gene matches. Per the germline V gene, CDR1 is DFQATT and CDR2 is SNEGSKA (reference sequence). The CDR3 contains 14 residues. The CDR3: CSASRTGIFNEQYV. The CDR3 region has the DNA TGCAGTGCTAGCCGGACAGGGATCTTTAACGAGCAGTACGTC.

The chain uses TRBV27 and TRBJ2-2, with 8 bases fitting TRBD1. Germline loops: CDR1 MNHEY, CDR2 SMNVEV (reference sequence). This CDR3 has 15 residues. With 6 bases clipped from V and 4 bases from J, the junction kept 7 bases outside the gene matches. CDR3 protein: CASSDRGPGTGELFF. In DNA, the CDR3 is TGTGCCAGCAGCGACAGGGGTCCGGGCACCGGGGAGCTGTTTTTT.

This chain connects TRBV19 to TRBJ2-7, with 9 bases lining up with TRBD2. The CDR3 sequence is 15 residues long. The germline V gene encodes CDR1 LNHDA and CDR2 SQIVND (reference sequence). With V trimmed by 5 bases and J by 0 bases, 5 bases remained unmatched. The CDR3 protein is CASSPFSGSSYEQYF. The CDR3 bases are TGTGCCAGTAGTCCTTTTAGCGGGAGCTCCTACGAGCAGTACTTC.

This clonotype has more than one count but fewer than ten. The V gene is TRBV7-9, the J gene TRBJ1-1, with D uncertain. This CDR3 has 14 amino acids. Deletions cut 2 bases from V and 1 base from J, with 8 bases between. CDR1 and CDR2 from the germline V gene are SEHNR and FQNEAQ (reference sequence). The CDR3 DNA sequence: TGTGCCAGCAGCTTATTCTCCCAGAACACTGAAGCTTTCTTT. Protein sequence: CASSLFSQNTEAFF.